This T cell receptor beta chain originates from a study of shared clonotypes between healthy human individuals. This table comes from immunoSEQ multiplex PCR, and its TCRdb copy is limited to in-frame clones, with some not included. There are 1.4 million to 1.5 million clones in the sample; 95% to 97% occur only once, and about 1.2% lies in the top ten. CDR1 is MGHDK and CDR2 is SYGVNS in the germline V gene. The ends were cut back, 6 bases at V and 4 bases at J, with 9 bases in the middle. The length of the CDR3 is 12 residues. The sequencing input was naive CD4+ T cells sorted from blood. Noted subset: CD45RA+ positively selected. V gene TRBV25-1 combines with J gene TRBJ1-2; D gene ambiguous. This TCR came from a man aged 25-45 years in good health. CDR3 sequence reads: CASSAGSYGYTF. CDR3 coding DNA: TGTGCCAGCAGCGCCGGGAGCTATGGCTACACCTTC.